This T cell receptor (beta chain) was identified during a study of shared clonotypes between healthy human individuals. Turning to the study itself: Aged 18 to 49, the donors were a couple of women and three men.

Original handling: With immunoSEQ giving junction-only sequences and no quality scores, filtering differed. Clones were sequenced by immunoSEQ multiplex PCR, and TCRdb holds only the in-frame ones, with some missing. D and trimming come from the DNA, and the V and J calls and clone size come from that table. This sample carries around 1.1 million clones, about four fifths of them seen once, and the ten largest clones take 0.55% to 0.7%. Trimming took 0 bases from V and 5 from J, leaving 11 bases between them. CDR1 is SGHRS and CDR2 is YFSETQ in the germline V gene. The CDR3 sequence is 14 residues long.

The clonotype comes from a young man in good health. Some clones in this sample may be carry-over from other donors' samples. The sample consisted of memory CD4+ T cells from PBMCs. The sample's subset: CD45RA-negative fraction. The chain recombines TRBV5-1 with TRBJ2-5, with a tentative D call TRBD2 (5 bases). CDR3 protein: CASSLAASIETQYF. The CDR3, as DNA: TGCGCCAGCAGCTTGGCGGCTAGCATCGAGACCCAGTACTTC.